The 14 T cell receptor beta chains in this list originate from one sample, sequenced in a study of blood T cell repertoires in COVID-19. TCRdb's table, derived via immunoSEQ multiplex PCR, lists solely in-frame clones and lacks some. The sample holds a few hundred thousand clones; around nine tenths are singletons and the top ten take 1.9%. Sequences were obtained from PBMCs or T cells enriched from blood (not recorded which). These receptors all come from an older woman who had recovered from COVID-19.

The rearrangement joins TRBV12-3 or TRBV12-4 to TRBJ1-4; the D gene is possibly TRBD1 (5 bases). This CDR3 has 13 amino acids. The V and J ends lost 6 bases and 6 bases respectively, with 11 bases between them. The CDR3 spells CASRLLGDEKLFF. The CDR3 nucleotides are TGTGCCAGCAGACTTTTAGGGGATGAAAAACTGTTTTTT.

The V call is TRBV7-3, the J call TRBJ2-3; perhaps TRBD1 as D (5 bases). Trimming removed 2 bases at V and 0 bases at J, with 9 bases between. CDR3 length: 15 residues. The germline gives CDR1 SGHTA, CDR2 FQGTGA. The CDR3 loop is CASSLGQGSTDTQYF. The CDR3 region has the DNA TGTGCCAGCAGCTTAGGTCAGGGCAGCACAGATACGCAGTATTTT.

The chain recombines TRBV18 with TRBJ2-1; 10 bases line up with TRBD2. The V and J ends lost 4 bases and 8 bases, in that order; junction bases with no gene match: 8. The CDR3 consists of 15 residues. CDR1 KGHSH and CDR2 LQKENI come from the germline V gene. The CDR3 is CASSRPSGSRDEQFF. CDR3 coding DNA: TGTGCCAGCTCACGGCCTAGCGGGAGCCGCGATGAGCAGTTCTTC.

The chain is built from TRBV7-9 and TRBJ2-1; 11 positions agree with TRBD2. CDR3 length equals 15 residues. Trimming took 6 bases from V and 6 from J; bases not matched to a gene: 7. Germline CDR1 and CDR2: SEHNR and FQNEAQ (reference sequence). The CDR3 reads CASSPSGGIRNEQFF. CDR3 bases: TGTGCCAGCAGTCCTAGCGGGGGGATACGCAATGAGCAGTTCTTC.

The J gene is TRBJ2-7, the V gene TRBV28, with a tentative D call TRBD1 (5 bases). V lost 7 bases, J lost 3 bases, and 13 bases lay in between. This CDR3 is built from 13 residues. Germline CDR1 is MDHEN and CDR2 is SYDVKM. The CDR3 loop reads CASTWGTSYEQYF. CDR3 DNA: TGTGCCAGCACCTGGGGCACAAGCTACGAGCAGTACTTC.

The chain recombines TRBV5-6 with TRBJ2-1, with D perhaps matching TRBD2 (7 bases). The V gene's germline CDR1 is SGHDT and CDR2 YYEEEE. CDR3 length equals 17 residues. The germline V and J ends were trimmed by 4 bases and 6 bases, with 23 bases remaining between them. The CDR3 sequence is CASSPLRGRHAGNEQFF. The CDR3 DNA sequence: TGTGCCAGCAGCCCTTTGCGGGGGCGCCATGCGGGCAATGAGCAGTTCTTC.

This clone showed up just once. V gene TRBV28 combines with J gene TRBJ1-1; D gene unclear. From germline, CDR1 is MDHEN and CDR2 SYDVKM. Trimming removed 7 bases from V and 6 bases from J, with 15 bases in between. The CDR3 sequence is 13 residues long. As DNA, the CDR3 is TGTGCCAGCACCCACCCCCGAACATCTGAAGCTTTCTTT. Translating gives CASTHPRTSEAFF.

The chain recombines TRBV10-3 with TRBJ1-5, with D possibly matching TRBD1 (5 bases). The ends were cut back, 11 bases at V and 1 base at J, with 18 bases in the middle. Germline V gene data show CDR1 as ENHRY and CDR2 as SYGVKD. The CDR3 runs 15 residues. CDR3 sequence reads: CASKEGRASNQPQHF. The CDR3 DNA is TGTGCCTCGAAGGAGGGCAGGGCAAGCAATCAGCCCCAGCATTTT.

The V call is TRBV11-3, the J call TRBJ1-1, with D possibly being TRBD1 (6 bases). This CDR3 has 13 residues. Trimming pared 4 bases from V and 3 bases from J, leaving 9 bases between. CDR1 is SGHNT, CDR2 YENEEA, per germline. The CDR3 protein is CASSSQGYTEAFF. Written as DNA, the CDR3 is TGTGCCAGCAGCTCACAGGGATACACTGAAGCTTTCTTT. Looking up the rest from reference TRBV11-3 and TRBJ1-1 gives the full variable domain: EAGVVQSPRYKIIEKKQPVAFWCNPISGHNTLYWYLQNLGQGPELLIRYENEEAVDDSQLPKDRFSAERLKGVDSTLKIQPAELGDSAVYLCASSSQGYTEAFFGQGTRLTVV.

J is TRBJ1-2 and V is TRBV27, with D maybe TRBD1 (5 bases). With 5 bases removed from V and 5 bases from J, the gap between germline ends came to 15 bases. This CDR3 has 14 amino acids. Germline V gene data show CDR1 as MNHEY and CDR2 as SMNVEV (reference sequence). CDR3 coding DNA: TGTGCCAGCAGTAGGGGCCTAGAGAAATATGGCTACACCTTC. Translating gives CASSRGLEKYGYTF.

This chain connects TRBV7-9 to TRBJ2-1; D possibly corresponds to TRBD1 (6 bases). The germline V and J ends were trimmed by 5 bases and 8 bases, with 25 bases remaining between them. The CDR3 has 17 amino acids. Germline V gives CDR1 SEHNR, CDR2 FQNEAQ (reference sequence). The CDR3 coding sequence is TGTGCCAGCAGCCCCTACGGGGACATCGGACAGTCGTATGAGCAGTTCTTC. This sequence encodes CASSPYGDIGQSYEQFF.

V is TRBV7-9 and J is TRBJ2-7; tentative D call: TRBD2 (5 bases). The CDR3 is made up of 12 amino acids. Trimming left V 7 bases short and J 2 bases short, with 9 bases between. Germline values: CDR1 SEHNR, CDR2 FQNEAQ (reference sequence). As DNA, the CDR3 is TGTGCCAGCACTGACGGGACCTACGAGCAGTACTTC. Translating gives CASTDGTYEQYF.

This chain connects TRBV7-8 to TRBJ2-4; a weak D match, TRBD2 (6 bases). The CDR3 extends over 18 amino acids. Germline V CDR1 and CDR2: SGHVS, FQNEAQ. The V end was cut by 5 bases, the J end by 0 bases, with 20 bases between. The CDR3 protein is CASSPHLEAGKAKNIQYF. The CDR3, as DNA: TGTGCCAGCAGCCCACACCTCGAGGCGGGAAAAGCCAAAAACATTCAGTACTTC.

As to this clone: A much larger clone lies a single base off, so this may be a read error. Additional DNA sequences in this sample encode the identical CDR3. The chain is built from TRBV11-2 and TRBJ2-2; 10 bases line up with TRBD1. CDR3 length: 14 amino acids. J gave up 5 bases and V 4 bases, and 1 base lay outside the gene matches. Germline V gene data show CDR1 as SGHAT and CDR2 as FQNNGV. The chain's CDR3 is CASSWDRGTGELFF. CDR3 DNA sequence: TGTGCCAGCAGCTGGGACAGGGGAACCGGGGAGCTGTTTTTT. Full variable domain (outside the CDR3, taken from reference TRBV11-2 and TRBJ2-2): EAGVAQSPRYKIIEKRQSVAFWCNPISGHATLYWYQQILGQGPKLLIQFQNNGVVDDSQLPKDRFSAERLKGVDSTLKIQPAKLEDSAVYLCASSWDRGTGELFFGEGSRLTVL.